This TCR beta chain emerged from a study of T cell repertoires in cytomegalovirus infection. Overall study: Used in the study were CMV epitopes, some recently identified and HLA-C-restricted, others well-studied and HLA-B-restricted. Indications of both CMV infection and matching HLA type were provided by public TCR beta signatures. Study outcomes and limitations: Carriers of CMV plus the relevant HLA were identified by cumulative public TCR beta family frequency. There were HLA-C-restricted CMV-specific TCR beta clonotypes dominating the ex vivo response.

Trimming pared 4 bases from V and 5 bases from J, leaving 15 bases between. Germline lookup yields CDR1 SNHLY and CDR2 FYNNEI. The CDR3 length is 14 residues. On this clonotype itself: Its specificity is not known.

TCRdb reanalysed the reads using MiXCR and keeps one entry per CDR3 protein. Of around 55,000 distinct CDR3 sequences listed, around 20% were seen once; the top ten hold around 27%. The sequence was obtained from a human donor in good health (CMV status not recorded). Some clones in this sample may be carry-over from other donors' samples. The sequenced sample was CD8+ T cells from cultured PBMCs, obtained from culture after CMV antigen stimulation. The chain is built from TRBV2 and TRBJ2-7; D could derive from TRBD1 or TRBD2 (5 bases each). As DNA, the CDR3 is TGTGCCAGCAGTGTGGGCCGGGGCAAGGACGAGCAGTACTTC. The encoded protein is CASSVGRGKDEQYF.